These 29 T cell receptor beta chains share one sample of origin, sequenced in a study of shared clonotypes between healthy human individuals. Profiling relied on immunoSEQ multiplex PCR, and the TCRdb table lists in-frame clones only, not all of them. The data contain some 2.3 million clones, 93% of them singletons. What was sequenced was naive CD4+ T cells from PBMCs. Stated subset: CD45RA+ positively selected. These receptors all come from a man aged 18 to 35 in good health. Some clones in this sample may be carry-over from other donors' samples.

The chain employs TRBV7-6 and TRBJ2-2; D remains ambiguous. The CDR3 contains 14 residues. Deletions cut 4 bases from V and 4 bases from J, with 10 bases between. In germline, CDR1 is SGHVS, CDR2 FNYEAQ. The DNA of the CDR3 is TGTGCCAGCAGCTCCCAGTCGGGCACCGGGGAGCTGTTTTTT. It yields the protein CASSSQSGTGELFF.

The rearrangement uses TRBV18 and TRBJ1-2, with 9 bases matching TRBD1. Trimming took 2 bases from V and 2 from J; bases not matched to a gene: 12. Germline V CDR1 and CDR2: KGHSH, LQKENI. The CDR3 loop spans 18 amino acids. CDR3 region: CASSPILARQGVNYGYTF. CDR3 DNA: TGTGCCAGCTCACCAATTCTCGCACGACAGGGGGTGAACTATGGCTACACCTTC.

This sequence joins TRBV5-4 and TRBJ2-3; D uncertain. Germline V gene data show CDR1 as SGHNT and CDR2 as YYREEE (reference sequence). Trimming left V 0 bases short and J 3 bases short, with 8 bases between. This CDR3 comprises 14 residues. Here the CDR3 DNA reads TGTGCCAGCAGCTTGGTGATCGGTACAGATACGCAGTATTTT. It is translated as CASSLVIGTDTQYF.

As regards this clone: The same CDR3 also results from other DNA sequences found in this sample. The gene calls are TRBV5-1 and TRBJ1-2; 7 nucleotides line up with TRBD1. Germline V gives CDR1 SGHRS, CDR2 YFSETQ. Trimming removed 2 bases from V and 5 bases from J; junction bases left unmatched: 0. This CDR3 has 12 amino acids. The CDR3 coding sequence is TGCGCCAGCAGCTTACAGGGGTATGGCTACACCTTC. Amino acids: CASSLQGYGYTF.

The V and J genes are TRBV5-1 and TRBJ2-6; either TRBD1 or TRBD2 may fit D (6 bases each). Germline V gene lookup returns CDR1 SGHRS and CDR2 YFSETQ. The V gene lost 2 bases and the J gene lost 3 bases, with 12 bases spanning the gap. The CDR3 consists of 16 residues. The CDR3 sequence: CASSFPGARGANVLTF. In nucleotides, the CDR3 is TGCGCCAGCAGCTTCCCGGGGGCCCGTGGGGCCAACGTCCTGACTTTC.

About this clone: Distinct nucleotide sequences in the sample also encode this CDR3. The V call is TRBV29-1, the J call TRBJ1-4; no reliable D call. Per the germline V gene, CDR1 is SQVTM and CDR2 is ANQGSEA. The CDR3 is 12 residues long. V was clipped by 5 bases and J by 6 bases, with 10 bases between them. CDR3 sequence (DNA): TGCAGCGTTTGGGCAGGAGATGAAAAACTGTTTTTT. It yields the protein CSVWAGDEKLFF.

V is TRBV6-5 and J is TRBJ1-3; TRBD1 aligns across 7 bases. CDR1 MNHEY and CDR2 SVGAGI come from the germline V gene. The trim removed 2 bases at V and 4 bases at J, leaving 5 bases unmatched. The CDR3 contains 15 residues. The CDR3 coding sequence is TGTGCCAGCAGTTACCGACAGGGTCAAGGAAACACCATATATTTT. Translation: CASSYRQGQGNTIYF.

As DNA, the CDR3 is TGTGCCAGCAGTTGGAACGAGGAGTTGGGTTCCTACGAGCAGTACTTC. Translated, it gives CASSWNEELGSYEQYF. The chain links TRBV6-6 to TRBJ2-7; no reliable D call. The CDR3 is 16 residues long. Looked up from germline, CDR1 is MNHNY and CDR2 is SVGAGI (reference sequence). V was shortened by 4 bases and J by 1 base, with 17 bases between the two germline ends.

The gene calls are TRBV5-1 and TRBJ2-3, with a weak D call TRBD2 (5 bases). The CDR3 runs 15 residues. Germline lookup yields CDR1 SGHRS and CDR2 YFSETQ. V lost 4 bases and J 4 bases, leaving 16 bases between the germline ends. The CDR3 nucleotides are TGCGCCAGCAGCGGGGTCTCTAGCAGCGCAGATACGCAGTATTTT. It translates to CASSGVSSSADTQYF.

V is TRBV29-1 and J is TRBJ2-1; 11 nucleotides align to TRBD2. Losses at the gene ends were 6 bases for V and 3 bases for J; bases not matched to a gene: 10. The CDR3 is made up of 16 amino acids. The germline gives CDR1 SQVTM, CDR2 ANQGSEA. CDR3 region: CSVRLDSGRGYNEQFF. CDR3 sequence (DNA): TGCAGCGTGCGCCTCGATAGCGGGAGGGGCTACAATGAGCAGTTCTTC.

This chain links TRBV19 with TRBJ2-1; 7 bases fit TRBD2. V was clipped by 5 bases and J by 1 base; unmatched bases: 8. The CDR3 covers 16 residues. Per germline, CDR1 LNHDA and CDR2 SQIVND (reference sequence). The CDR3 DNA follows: TGTGCCAGTAGTCTACGAGCGGGAAATTCCTACAATGAGCAGTTCTTC. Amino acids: CASSLRAGNSYNEQFF.

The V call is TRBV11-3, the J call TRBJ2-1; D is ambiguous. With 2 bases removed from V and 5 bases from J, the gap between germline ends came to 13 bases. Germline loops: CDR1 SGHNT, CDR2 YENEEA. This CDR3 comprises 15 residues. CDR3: CASSLPIDPNNEQFF. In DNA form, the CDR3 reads TGTGCCAGCAGCTTACCAATCGACCCCAACAATGAGCAGTTCTTC.

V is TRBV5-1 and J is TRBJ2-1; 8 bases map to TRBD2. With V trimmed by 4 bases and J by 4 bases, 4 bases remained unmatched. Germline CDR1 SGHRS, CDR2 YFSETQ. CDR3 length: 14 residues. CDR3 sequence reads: CASSTGLVYNEQFF. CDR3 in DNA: TGCGCCAGCAGCACGGGACTAGTTTACAATGAGCAGTTCTTC.

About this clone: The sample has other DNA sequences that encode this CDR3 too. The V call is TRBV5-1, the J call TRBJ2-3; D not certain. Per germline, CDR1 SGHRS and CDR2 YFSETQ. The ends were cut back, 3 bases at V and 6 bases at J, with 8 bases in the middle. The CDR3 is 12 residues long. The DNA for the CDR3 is TGCGCCAGCAGCTCCAGTAGGGATACGCAGTATTTT. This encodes CASSSSRDTQYF.

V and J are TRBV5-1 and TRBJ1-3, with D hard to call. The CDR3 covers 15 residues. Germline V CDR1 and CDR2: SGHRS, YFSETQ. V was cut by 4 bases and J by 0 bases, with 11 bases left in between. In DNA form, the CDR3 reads TGCGCCAGCAGCATGGACCCGAACTCTGGAAACACCATATATTTT. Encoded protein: CASSMDPNSGNTIYF.

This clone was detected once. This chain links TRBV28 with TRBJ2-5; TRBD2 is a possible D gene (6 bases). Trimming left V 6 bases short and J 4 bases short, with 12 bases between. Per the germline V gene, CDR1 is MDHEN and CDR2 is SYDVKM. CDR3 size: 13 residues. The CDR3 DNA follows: TGTGCCAGCAGGGGGGGTGTGGGAGAGACCCAGTACTTC. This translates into CASRGGVGETQYF.

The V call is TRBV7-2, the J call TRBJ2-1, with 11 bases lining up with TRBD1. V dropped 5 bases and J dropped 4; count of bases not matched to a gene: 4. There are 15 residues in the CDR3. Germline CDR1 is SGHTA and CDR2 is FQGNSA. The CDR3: CASSGGQGGYNEQFF. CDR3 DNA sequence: TGTGCCAGCAGCGGGGGACAGGGGGGTTACAATGAGCAGTTCTTC. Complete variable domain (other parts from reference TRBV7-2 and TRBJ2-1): GAGVSQSPSNKVTEKGKDVELRCDPISGHTALYWYRQSLGQGLEFLIYFQGNSAPDKSGLPSDRFSAERTGGSVSTLTIQRTQQEDSAVYLCASSGGQGGYNEQFFGPGTRLTVL.

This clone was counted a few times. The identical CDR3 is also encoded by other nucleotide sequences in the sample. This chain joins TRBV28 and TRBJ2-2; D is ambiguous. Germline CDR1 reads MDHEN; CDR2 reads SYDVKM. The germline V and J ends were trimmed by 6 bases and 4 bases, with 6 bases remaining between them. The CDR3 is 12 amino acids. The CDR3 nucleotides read TGTGCCAGCAGCTTGAGCACCGGGGAGCTGTTTTTT. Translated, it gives CASSLSTGELFF.

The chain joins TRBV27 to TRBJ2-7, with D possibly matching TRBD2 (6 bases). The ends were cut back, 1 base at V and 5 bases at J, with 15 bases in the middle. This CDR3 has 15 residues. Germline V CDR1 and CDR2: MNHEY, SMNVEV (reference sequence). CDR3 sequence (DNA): TGTGCCAGCAGTTTATTGCGGGATGGGGTCCACGAGCAGTACTTC. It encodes CASSLLRDGVHEQYF.

CDR3 region: CASSGWAGYEQYF. The CDR3, as DNA: TGTGCCAGCAGTGGGTGGGCGGGCTACGAGCAGTACTTC. V gene TRBV2 combines with J gene TRBJ2-7, with D possibly being TRBD2 (5 bases). The CDR3 runs to 13 residues. Trimming stripped 4 bases from V and 3 bases from J, with 10 bases between. The germline V gene has CDR1 SNHLY and CDR2 FYNNEI.

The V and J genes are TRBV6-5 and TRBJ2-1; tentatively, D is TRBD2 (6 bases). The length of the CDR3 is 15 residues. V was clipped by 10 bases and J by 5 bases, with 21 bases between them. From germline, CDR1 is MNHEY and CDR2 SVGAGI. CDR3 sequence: CATHPPGGTHNEQFF. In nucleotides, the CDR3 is TGTGCCACTCACCCCCCCGGAGGGACTCACAATGAGCAGTTCTTC.

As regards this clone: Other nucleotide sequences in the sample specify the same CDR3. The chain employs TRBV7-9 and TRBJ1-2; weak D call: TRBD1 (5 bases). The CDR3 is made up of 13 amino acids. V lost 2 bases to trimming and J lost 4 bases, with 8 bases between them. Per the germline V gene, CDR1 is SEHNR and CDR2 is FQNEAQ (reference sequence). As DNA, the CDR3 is TGTGCCAGCAGCTTACAGGGCGTCTATGGCTACACCTTC. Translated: CASSLQGVYGYTF. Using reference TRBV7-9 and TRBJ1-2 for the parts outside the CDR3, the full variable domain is DTGVSQNPRHKITKRGQNVTFRCDPISEHNRLYWYRQTLGQGPEFLTYFQNEAQLEKSRLLSDRFSAERPKGSFSTLEIQRTEQGDSAMYLCASSLQGVYGYTFGSGTRLTVV.

CDR3 sequence: CAWNRRQSNEQFF. CDR3 bases: TGTGCCTGGAACAGGAGGCAGTCCAATGAGCAGTTCTTC. This sequence joins TRBV30 and TRBJ2-1; D is perhaps TRBD1 or TRBD2 (5 bases each). This CDR3 is 13 amino acids long. The V end lost 4 bases, the J end lost 6 bases, and 13 bases lay between the germline ends. Germline values: CDR1 GTSNPN, CDR2 SVGIG (reference sequence).

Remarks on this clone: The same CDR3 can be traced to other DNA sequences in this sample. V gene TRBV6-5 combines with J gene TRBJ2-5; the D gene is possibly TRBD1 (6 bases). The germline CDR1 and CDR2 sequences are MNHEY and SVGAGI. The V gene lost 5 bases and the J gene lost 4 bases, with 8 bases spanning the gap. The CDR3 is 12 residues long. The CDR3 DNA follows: TGTGCCAGCAGTGGGGGCGGAGAGACCCAGTACTTC. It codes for CASSGGGETQYF.

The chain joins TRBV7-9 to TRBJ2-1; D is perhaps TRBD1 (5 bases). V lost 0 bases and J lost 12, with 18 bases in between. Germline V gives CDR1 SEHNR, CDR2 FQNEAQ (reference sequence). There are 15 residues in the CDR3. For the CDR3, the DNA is TGTGCCAGCAGCTTAGCCAGGGAAGGCGACACCACGCAGTTCTTC. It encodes CASSLAREGDTTQFF. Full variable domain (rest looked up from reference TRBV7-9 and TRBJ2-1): DTGVSQNPRHKITKRGQNVTFRCDPISEHNRLYWYRQTLGQGPEFLTYFQNEAQLEKSRLLSDRFSAERPKGSFSTLEIQRTEQGDSAMYLCASSLAREGDTTQFFGPGTRLTVL.

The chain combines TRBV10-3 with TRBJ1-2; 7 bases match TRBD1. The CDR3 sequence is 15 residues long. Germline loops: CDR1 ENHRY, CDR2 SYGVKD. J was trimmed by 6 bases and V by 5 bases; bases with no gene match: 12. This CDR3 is CAISRRQGGADGYTF. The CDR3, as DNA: TGTGCCATCAGTAGAAGACAGGGTGGAGCGGATGGCTACACCTTC.

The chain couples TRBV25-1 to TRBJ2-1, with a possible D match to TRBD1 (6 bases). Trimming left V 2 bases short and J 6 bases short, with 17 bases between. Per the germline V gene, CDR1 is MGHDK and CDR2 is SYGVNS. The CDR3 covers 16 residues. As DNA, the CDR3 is TGTGCCAGCAGTGAAAAAGTTGGACAGTATTTCAATGAGCAGTTCTTC. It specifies CASSEKVGQYFNEQFF.

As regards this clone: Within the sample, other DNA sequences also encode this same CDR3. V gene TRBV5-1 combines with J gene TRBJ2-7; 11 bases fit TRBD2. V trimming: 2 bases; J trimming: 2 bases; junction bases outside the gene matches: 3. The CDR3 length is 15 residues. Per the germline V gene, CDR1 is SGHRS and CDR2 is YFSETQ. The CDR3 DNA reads TGCGCCAGCAGCTTAATAGCGGGAGGGCCCTACGAGCAGTACTTC. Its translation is CASSLIAGGPYEQYF.

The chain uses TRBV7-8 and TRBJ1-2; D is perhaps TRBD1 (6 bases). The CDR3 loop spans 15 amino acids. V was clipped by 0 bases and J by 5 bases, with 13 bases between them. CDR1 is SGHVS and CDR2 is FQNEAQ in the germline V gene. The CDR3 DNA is TGTGCCAGCAGCTTAGCGAGGGACAAGATTTATGGCTACACCTTC. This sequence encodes CASSLARDKIYGYTF.